This T cell receptor (beta chain) is drawn from a study of cytomegalovirus exposure and HLA in healthy donors. Study in general: Prior work identified 120 million or so unique TCR beta sequences in around 170 million T cells. Findings and caveats of the study: The productive fraction for most TCR beta V segments was about 87% or about 30% in an earlier analysis.

The CDR3 sequence is 17 residues long. Looked up from germline, CDR1 is LNHDA and CDR2 is SQIVND (reference sequence). V was pared by 2 bases and J by 0 bases, with 5 bases of the junction left unmatched. This clone was recorded only once. Its antigen remains unknown. PCR involved 60 Vbeta and 13 Jbeta primers. TCRdb's table, derived via immunoSEQ multiplex PCR, lists solely in-frame clones and lacks some. The repertoire includes some 150,000 clones, nearly 80% of them detected once, and roughly 6% sits in the top ten. This sequence was found in a man aged 35 to 55 in good health and CMV-seropositive. The sample was PBMCs. This chain connects TRBV19 to TRBJ1-1; 11 bases match TRBD1. The CDR3 protein is CASSIRTGGALNTEAFF. In DNA, the CDR3 is TGTGCCAGTAGTATACGGACAGGGGGCGCCTTGAACACTGAAGCTTTCTTT.